Listed here are 5 T cell receptor beta chains from one sample, sequenced in a study of T cells in Graves' hyperthyroidism and ophthalmopathy. Amplified regions were TCR beta CDR3 sequences from RNA transcripts. TCR CDR3 underwent first-round RT-PCR with the HTBI primer set. TCRdb fed the multiplex PCR reads into MiXCR, producing one record per CDR3 protein. The sample records about 270,000 distinct CDR3 sequences, approximately 21% being singletons. Sequenced material: blood. All receptors derive from a young man with Graves' ophthalmopathy.

This clonotype was found many times. The chain links TRBV3-1 to TRBJ2-7; 10 nucleotides line up with TRBD1. There are 15 residues in the CDR3. V lost 4 bases and J lost 2; bases outside the gene matches: 5. Germline CDR1 LGHDT, CDR2 YNNKEL (reference sequence). CDR3 sequence: CASSPDRGIAYEQYF. In DNA form, the CDR3 reads TGTGCCAGCAGCCCGGACAGGGGGATAGCCTACGAGCAGTACTTC.

This clonotype has a handful of counts. At one end, the junction sequence differs from germline, possibly due to a read error. Here the CDR3 reads CTSSLTGVPGNSGANVLTF. The DNA of the CDR3 is TGTACCAGCAGCCTGACCGGGGTCCCCGGTAACTCTGGGGCCAACGTCCTGACTTTC. The rearrangement uses TRBV5-5 and TRBJ2-6, with D perhaps matching TRBD2 (5 bases). Germline CDR1 reads SGHKS; CDR2 reads YYEKEE (reference sequence). The CDR3 has 19 residues.

This clonotype has a count of ten or more. V and J are TRBV2 and TRBJ2-3; the match to TRBD1 covers 8 bases. The CDR3 is made up of 15 amino acids. V lost 7 bases and J lost 1; bases outside the gene matches: 7. Looked up from germline, CDR1 is SNHLY and CDR2 is FYNNEI. CDR3 amino acids: CASTESGQGTDTQYF. The CDR3 coding sequence is TGTGCCAGCACCGAATCGGGACAGGGCACAGATACGCAGTATTTT.

The V and J genes are TRBV30 and TRBJ2-1; no reliable D call. V was pared by 0 bases and J by 7 bases, with 7 bases between. The V gene's germline CDR1 is GTSNPN and CDR2 SVGIG (reference sequence). The CDR3 totals 12 residues. The CDR3, as DNA: TGTGCCTGGAGTGTTACGGTGAATGAGCAGTTCTTC. It is translated as CAWSVTVNEQFF. The complete variable domain, with remaining parts taken from reference TRBV30 and TRBJ2-1, reads SQTIHQWPATLVQPVGSPLSLECTVEGTSNPNLYWYRQAAGRGLQLLFYSVGIGQISSEVPQNLSASRPQDRQFILSSKKLLLSDSGFYLCAWSVTVNEQFFGPGTRLTVL.

This clonotype was detected many times. The chain combines TRBV18 with TRBJ1-1; D possibly corresponds to TRBD1 (6 bases). The V gene lost 4 bases and the J gene lost 3 bases, with 12 bases spanning the gap. CDR1 is KGHSH, CDR2 LQKENI, per germline. The CDR3 is 14 residues long. CDR3 in amino acids: CASSLIQGHTEAFF. CDR3 nucleotide sequence: TGTGCCAGCTCACTTATTCAGGGGCACACTGAAGCTTTCTTT.